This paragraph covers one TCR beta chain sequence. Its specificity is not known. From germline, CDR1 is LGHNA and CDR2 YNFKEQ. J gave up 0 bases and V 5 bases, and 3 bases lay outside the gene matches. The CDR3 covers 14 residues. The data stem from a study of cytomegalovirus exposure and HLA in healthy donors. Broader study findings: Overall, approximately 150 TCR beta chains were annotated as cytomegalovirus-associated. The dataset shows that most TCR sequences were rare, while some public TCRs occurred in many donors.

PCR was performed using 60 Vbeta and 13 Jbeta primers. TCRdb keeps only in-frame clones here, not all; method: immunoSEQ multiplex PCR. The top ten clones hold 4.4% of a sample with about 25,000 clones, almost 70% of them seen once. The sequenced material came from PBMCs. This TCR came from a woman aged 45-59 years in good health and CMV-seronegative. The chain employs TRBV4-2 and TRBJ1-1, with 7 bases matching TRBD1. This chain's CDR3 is CASSTQGLNTEAFF. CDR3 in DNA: TGTGCCAGCAGCACACAGGGGTTGAACACTGAAGCTTTCTTT.